In this sample, the clone carrying this T cell receptor beta chain turned up many times. Its antigen remains unidentified. CDR3 length: 19 amino acids. The germline CDR1 and CDR2 sequences are DFQATT and SNEGSKA (reference sequence). The J segment lost 1 base and the V segment lost 6 bases, leaving 19 bases of the junction unmatched. The data were taken from a study of T cell repertoires in cytomegalovirus infection. Study overall: Indicated by public TCR beta signatures were CMV infection and matching HLA type.

MiXCR was run by TCRdb on the reads, yielding one entry per CDR3 protein. The table has 200,000 to 300,000 distinct CDR3 sequences, roughly an eighth seen once. The study, taken as a whole, reports: Ex vivo, HLA-C-restricted CMV-specific TCR beta clonotypes prevailed over the rest of the response. Totalled public TCR beta family frequency picked out people who carried CMV plus the relevant HLA.

The sample comprised PBMCs. The receptor was isolated from a human donor in good health (CMV status not recorded). Some clones in this sample may be carry-over from other donors' samples. The V and J genes are TRBV20-1 and TRBJ2-5, with TRBD2 identical over 11 bases. As DNA, the CDR3 is TGCAGTGCGAGTCCCCTCCGCGGGAGACTAGCGGGAAGCCAAGAGACCCAGTACTTC. Its protein product is CSASPLRGRLAGSQETQYF.